Shown below are 7 T cell receptor beta chains from a single sample sequenced in a study of T cell responses to AZD1222 COVID-19 vaccine (dated by TCRdb to about 2021). Library creation used the immunoSEQ multiplex PCR assay. This is the immuneACCESS table as TCRdb keeps it, with only in-frame sequences that have V and J called. A part of the clones is gone; compared with another copy, unresolved V genes explain less than half, and the rest is unexplained. This sample lists roughly 91,000 clones; around nine tenths were detected once. The top ten clones comprise 3% of the sample. The sample's time point label is to be understood as: baseline before first vaccination. Sequenced here: peripheral blood, sampled on day 0 of AZD1222 vaccination. The receptor source for this set is an adult in good health.

This chain connects TRBV28 to TRBJ1-4, with 7 positions matching TRBD1. V lost 8 bases and J lost 7; bases outside the gene matches: 10. CDR3 length: 14 residues. CDR1 is MDHEN and CDR2 is SYDVKM in the germline V gene. The CDR3 is CASFEGARGEKLFF. Written as DNA, the CDR3 is TGTGCCAGCTTCGAGGGGGCGCGTGGTGAAAAACTGTTTTTT.

The J gene is TRBJ1-1, the V gene TRBV3-1 (or the pseudogene TRBV3-2), with TRBD1 as a possible D gene (6 bases). Trimming shortened V by 4 bases and J by 3 bases, and 15 bases separated the two germline ends. The CDR3 spans 15 residues. Germline CDR1 is LGHDT and CDR2 is YNNKEL (reference sequence). In DNA form, the CDR3 reads TGTGCCAGCAGCCCATACAGGGACGGGTACACTGAAGCTTTCTTT. This translates into CASSPYRDGYTEAFF.

V is TRBV25-1 and J is TRBJ2-2; possible D gene TRBD2, 7 bases. CDR1 and CDR2 (germline): MGHDK, SYGVNS. The CDR3 covers 15 residues. V was trimmed by 7 bases and J by 4 bases, leaving 16 bases between them. CDR3 DNA sequence: TGTGCCAGCATGGGGGGGGGCCACGGCACCGGGGAGCTGTTTTTT. The encoded protein is CASMGGGHGTGELFF.

This chain joins TRBV28 and TRBJ1-6, with 9 bases lining up with TRBD1. Germline V gene data show CDR1 as MDHEN and CDR2 as SYDVKM. There are 15 residues in the CDR3. V shed 6 bases and J 7 bases; nucleotides not matched to a gene: 7. The CDR3, as DNA: TGTGCCAGCAGATTACGGGACAGGGAAAATTCACCCCTCCACTTT. It codes for CASRLRDRENSPLHF.

CDR3 coding DNA: TGTGCCAGCAGCAAAGTGGCAGGGGAGCAGCCCCAGCATTTT. Translation gives CASSKVAGEQPQHF. The rearrangement joins TRBV21-1 to TRBJ1-5; TRBD1, as called in the table, went unchecked against the DNA. TRBV21-1 is a documented pseudogene. The CDR3 is 14 amino acids.

This rearrangement joins TRBV18 to TRBJ1-1; the D is unclear. Deletions cut 4 bases from V and 1 base from J, with 7 bases between. This CDR3 has 13 amino acids. Germline assignment: CDR1 KGHSH and CDR2 LQKENI. The CDR3 DNA follows: TGTGCCAGCTCACAGGGATCGAACACTGAAGCTTTCTTT. Protein product: CASSQGSNTEAFF.

The rearrangement uses TRBV27 and TRBJ2-7, with 13 bases lining up with TRBD2. Per the germline V gene, CDR1 is MNHEY and CDR2 is SMNVEV (reference sequence). The V and J ends lost 1 base and 4 bases, in that order; junction bases with no gene match: 4. CDR3 length equals 16 residues. CDR3 bases: TGTGCCAGCAGTTTATTACTAGCGGGAGGGCCGTACGAGCAGTACTTC. It specifies CASSLLLAGGPYEQYF.